This T cell receptor (beta chain) was retrieved from a study of CD8+ T cells in alopecia areata. About the study: Patients in the study were on tofacitinib for 6 to 18 months, then off it for 6 months.

Sequencing templates came from extracted RNA that was reverse transcribed into cDNA. Produced via immunoSEQ multiplex PCR; TCRdb's table is partial and in-frame only. Of 170,000 or so clones detected, 50% to 60% appear once; the ten largest clones hold about 14%. Specimens obtained from alopecia areata patients comprised lesional scalp punch biopsies and peripheral blood. The authors sorted CD4+ and CD8+ T cells from PBMCs. Germline CDR1 SGHAT, CDR2 FQNNGV. Trimming took off 5 bases at V and 0 bases at J, with 14 bases between the two ends. The CDR3 has 16 amino acids. The chain combines TRBV11-2 with TRBJ2-1; D may be TRBD1 or TRBD2 (5 bases each). This TCR derives from a human donor with alopecia areata. The source was CD4+ T cells sorted from blood, collected at week 0. The CDR3 nucleotides are TGTGCCAGCAGCCCGACGGGGCGCGGCTCCTACAATGAGCAGTTCTTC. This encodes CASSPTGRGSYNEQFF.